Listed below are T cell receptor beta chains from one sample, sequenced in a study of beta chain features in type 1 diabetes. Here immunoSEQ multiplex PCR was the method, and the copy in TCRdb shows in-frame clones only, minus some. The sample records fewer than 200,000 clones, less than 15% being singletons. Input material: central memory CD4+ T cells from blood. These receptors were collected from a woman aged 18-35 years in good health. The CDR3 runs from the conserved cysteine through the conserved F or W. The D gene is left open where the match is weak. A clone size is listed for some rows: how often the clone was seen (once, few, many), or a class if it is expanded.

>TRBV5-1|NA|NA|TRBJ1-2
TGCGCCAGCAGCGTCCGGGACAACAAGGTCTATGGCTACACCTTC
CASSVRDNKVYGYTF
>TRBV29-1|NA|NA|TRBJ2-7
TGCAGCGTTGAAGTGAGCTCCTACGAGCAGTACTTC
CSVEVSSYEQYF
>TRBV2|NA|NA|TRBJ2-5
TGTGCCAGCACGGAGGCTGAGACCCAGTACTTC
CASTEAETQYF
>TRBV7-2|TRBD1|few|TRBJ2-7
TGTGCCAGCAGCTTTGGGCAGGGGGCCTTCGAGCAGTACTTC
CASSFGQGAFEQYF
>TRBV4-2|NA|NA|TRBJ1-1
TGTGCCAGCAGTACACAGGGCAACACTGAAGCTTTCTTT
CASSTQGNTEAFF
>TRBV7-9|TRBD2|NA|TRBJ2-1
TGTGCCAGCAGCTTATTCTGGCGGGAGGGCCTGGATGAGCAGTTCTTC
CASSLFWREGLDEQFF
>TRBV6-6|TRBD1|NA|TRBJ2-3
TGTGCCAGCAGTCGAGACAGGGGAGAAACAGATACGCAGTATTTT
CASSRDRGETDTQYF
>TRBV2|TRBD2|few|TRBJ2-1
TGTGCCACCAGACTCCAAGGGACTACCCTCAATGAGCAGTTCTTC
CATRLQGTTLNEQFF
>TRBV4-1|NA|few|TRBJ2-2
TGCGCCAGCAGCCAAGTTGTTAGTCTAGGAGGGCGGGGGGAGCTGTTTTTT
CASSQVVSLGGRGELFF
>TRBV7-9|TRBD1|few|TRBJ2-1
TGTGCCAGCAGCCCGAGAACAGGGGTTTCCTACAATGAGCAGTTCTTC
CASSPRTGVSYNEQFF
>TRBV7-2|NA|NA|TRBJ2-5
TGTGCCAGCAGCCAACGTAGCGGTATCTTGGGAGAGACCCAGTACTTC
CASSQRSGILGETQYF
>TRBV7-2|TRBD2|NA|TRBJ2-7
TGTGCCAGCAGCTTAGCTTCCCTAGCGGGAGGCGAGCAGTACTTC
CASSLASLAGGEQYF
>TRBV7-2|NA|NA|TRBJ2-2
TGTGCCAGCAGCTTCACCCGACAGGCCACCGGGGAGCTGTTTTTT
CASSFTRQATGELFF
>TRBV5-1|NA|NA|TRBJ2-1
TGCGCCAGCAGCGTAGCGGTTAGCTCCTACAATGAGCAGTTCTTC
CASSVAVSSYNEQFF
>TRBV27|TRBD2|NA|TRBJ2-1
TGTGCCAGCAGTTTAGGCGGGAGGGGGGGCAATGAGCAGTTCTTC
CASSLGGRGGNEQFF
>TRBV14|NA|NA|TRBJ2-5
TGTGCCAGCAGCCAAGGCCGTGGGAGTTTGGAGACCCAGTACTTC
CASSQGRGSLETQYF
>TRBV4-1|TRBD1|few|TRBJ2-7
TGCGCCAGCAGCCAGCCCGGACAGGGGGCCTCCTACGAGCAGTACTTC
CASSQPGQGASYEQYF
>TRBV11-2|TRBD2|NA|TRBJ2-5
TGCGCCAGCAGCCAAGAAGCGATAGCGGGAGGGCTCCGGGAGACCCAGTACTTC
CASSQEAIAGGLRETQYF
>TRBV15|NA|few|TRBJ2-7
TGTGCCACCAGCACCATGAGGGACAGGGAACGTAGCGGGAGCTCCTACGAGCAGTACTTC
CATSTMRDRERSGSSYEQYF
>TRBV5-1|TRBD2|NA|TRBJ2-1
TGCGCCAGCAGCTGGTCAGCGGGAGGGCCGAATGAGCAGTTCTTC
CASSWSAGGPNEQFF
>TRBV18|NA|NA|TRBJ2-7
TGTGCCAGCTCACCAACATTTCAAAGCTCCTACGAGCAGTACTTC
CASSPTFQSSYEQYF
>TRBV11-3|NA|NA|TRBJ2-1
TGTGCCAGCAGCTTAGAGGGTCGAGGGTACAATGAGCAGTTCTTC
CASSLEGRGYNEQFF
>TRBV5-6|NA|NA|TRBJ2-7
TGTGCCAGCAGCTTAGGGGTCCCCTACGAGCAGTACTTC
CASSLGVPYEQYF
>TRBV18|NA|NA|TRBJ1-5
TGTGCCAGCTCACCGACAGAGATCGCTAGCAATCAGCCCCAGCATTTT
CASSPTEIASNQPQHF
>TRBV5-4|NA|NA|TRBJ2-1
TGTGCCAGCAGCTTAGGCGGGTTCAGCTCCTACAATGAGCAGTTCTTC
CASSLGGFSSYNEQFF
>TRBV14|NA|few|TRBJ2-1
TGTGCCAGCAGCCAAGATATGACTTCTTACAATGAGCAGTTCTTC
CASSQDMTSYNEQFF
>TRBV30|TRBD2|NA|TRBJ2-1
TGTGCTTTAAGGGAGGCGGGAGGGCCCAACAATGAGCAGTTCTTC
CALREAGGPNNEQFF
>TRBV28|TRBD1|few|TRBJ2-5
TGTGCCAGCAGTTTATGGACAGGGGGCCAAGAGACCCAGTACTTC
CASSLWTGGQETQYF
>TRBV6-6|NA|few|TRBJ2-3
TGTGCCAGCAGAAGTCAGCTACTAGGGACAGATACGCAGTATTTT
CASRSQLLGTDTQYF
>TRBV7-2|TRBD2|few|TRBJ2-7
TGTGCCAGCAGCTCCTATAGCGGGAGGGAACCCTACGAGCAGTACTTC
CASSSYSGREPYEQYF